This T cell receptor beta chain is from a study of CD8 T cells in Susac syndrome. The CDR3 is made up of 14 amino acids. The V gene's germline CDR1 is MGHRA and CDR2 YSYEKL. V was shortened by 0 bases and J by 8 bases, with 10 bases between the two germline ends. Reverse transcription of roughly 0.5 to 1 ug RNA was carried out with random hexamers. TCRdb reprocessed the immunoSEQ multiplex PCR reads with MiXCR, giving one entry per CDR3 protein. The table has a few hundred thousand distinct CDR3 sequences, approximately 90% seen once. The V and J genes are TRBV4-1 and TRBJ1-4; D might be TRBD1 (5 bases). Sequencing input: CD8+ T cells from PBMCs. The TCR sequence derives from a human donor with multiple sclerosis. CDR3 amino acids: CASSQEGEEEKLFF. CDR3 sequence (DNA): TGCGCCAGCAGCCAAGAGGGGGAAGAAGAAAAACTGTTTTTT.